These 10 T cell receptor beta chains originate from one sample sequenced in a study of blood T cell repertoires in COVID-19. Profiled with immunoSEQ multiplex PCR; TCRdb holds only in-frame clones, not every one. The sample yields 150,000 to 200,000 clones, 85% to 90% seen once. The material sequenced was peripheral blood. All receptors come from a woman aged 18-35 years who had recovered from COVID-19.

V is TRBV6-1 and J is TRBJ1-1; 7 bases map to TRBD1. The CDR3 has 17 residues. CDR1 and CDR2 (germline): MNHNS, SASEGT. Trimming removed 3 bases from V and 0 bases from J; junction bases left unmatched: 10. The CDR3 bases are TGTGCCAGCAGTGACCCAAACTTGGGACAGTTGAACACTGAAGCTTTCTTT. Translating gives CASSDPNLGQLNTEAFF.

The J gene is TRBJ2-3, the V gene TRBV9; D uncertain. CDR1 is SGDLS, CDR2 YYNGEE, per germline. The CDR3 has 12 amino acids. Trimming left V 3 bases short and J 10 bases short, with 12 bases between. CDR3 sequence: CASSEYGSAQYF. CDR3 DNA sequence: TGTGCCAGCAGCGAATACGGTTCCGCGCAGTATTTT.

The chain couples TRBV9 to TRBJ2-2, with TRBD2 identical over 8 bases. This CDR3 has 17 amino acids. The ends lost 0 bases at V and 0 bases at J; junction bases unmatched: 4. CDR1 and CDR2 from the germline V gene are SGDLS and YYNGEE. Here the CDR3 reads CASSVEPGGTNTGELFF. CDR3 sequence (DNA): TGTGCCAGCAGCGTAGAACCGGGGGGGACGAACACCGGGGAGCTGTTTTTT.

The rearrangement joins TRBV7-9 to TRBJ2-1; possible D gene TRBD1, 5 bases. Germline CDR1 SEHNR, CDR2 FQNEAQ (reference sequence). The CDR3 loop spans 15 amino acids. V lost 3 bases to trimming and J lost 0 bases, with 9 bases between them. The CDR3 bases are TGTGCCAGCAGCTTGGGCGACAGCTCCTACAATGAGCAGTTCTTC. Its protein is CASSLGDSSYNEQFF.

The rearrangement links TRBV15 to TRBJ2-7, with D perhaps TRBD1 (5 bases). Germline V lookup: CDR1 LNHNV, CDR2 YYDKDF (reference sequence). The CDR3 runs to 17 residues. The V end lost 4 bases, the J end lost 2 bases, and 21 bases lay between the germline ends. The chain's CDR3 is CATSKLSGAGGTYEQYF. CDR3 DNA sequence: TGTGCCACCAGCAAGCTCTCTGGGGCAGGTGGTACCTACGAGCAGTACTTC.

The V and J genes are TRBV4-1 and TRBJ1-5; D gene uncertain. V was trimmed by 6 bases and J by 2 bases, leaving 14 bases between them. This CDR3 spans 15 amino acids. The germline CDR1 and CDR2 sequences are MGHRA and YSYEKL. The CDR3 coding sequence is TGCGCCAGCAGTAATGGACGGGAGGGCAATCAGCCCCAGCATTTT. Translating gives CASSNGREGNQPQHF.

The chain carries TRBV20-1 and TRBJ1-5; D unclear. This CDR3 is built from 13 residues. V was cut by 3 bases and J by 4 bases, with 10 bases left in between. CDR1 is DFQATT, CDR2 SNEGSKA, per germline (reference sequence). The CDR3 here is CSASFGRNQPQHF. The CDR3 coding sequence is TGCAGTGCTAGTTTCGGTAGAAATCAGCCCCAGCATTTT.

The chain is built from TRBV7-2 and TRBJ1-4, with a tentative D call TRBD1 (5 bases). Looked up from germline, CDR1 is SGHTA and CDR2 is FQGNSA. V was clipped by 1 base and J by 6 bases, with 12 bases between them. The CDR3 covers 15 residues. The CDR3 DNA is TGTGCCAGCAGCTTAGTTTTAACAGGAGATGAAAAACTGTTTTTT. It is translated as CASSLVLTGDEKLFF.

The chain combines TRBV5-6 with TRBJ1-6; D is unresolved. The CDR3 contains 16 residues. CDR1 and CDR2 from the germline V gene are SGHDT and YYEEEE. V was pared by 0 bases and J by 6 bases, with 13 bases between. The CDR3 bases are TGTGCCAGCAGCTTGGGAGGGCGGTGGGGTAATTCACCCCTCCACTTT. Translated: CASSLGGRWGNSPLHF.

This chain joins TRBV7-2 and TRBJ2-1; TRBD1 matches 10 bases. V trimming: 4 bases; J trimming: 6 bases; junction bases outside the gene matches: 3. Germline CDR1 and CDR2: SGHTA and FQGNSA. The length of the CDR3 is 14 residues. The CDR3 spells CASSSDRGRNEQFF. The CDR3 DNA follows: TGTGCCAGCAGCTCTGACAGGGGGCGCAATGAGCAGTTCTTC.